The present T cell receptor beta chain was sequenced within a study of T cell responses to AZD1222 COVID-19 vaccine. General study points: The study identified only six AZD1222 recipients as seropositive at baseline. Donors were mostly white British, more females; clonal diversity possibly underestimated.

Regarding this clone: Its specificity is unknown.

V shed 6 bases, J shed 1 base, and the junction held 3 bases outside the gene matches. Germline CDR1 LNHNV, CDR2 YYDKDF (reference sequence). This CDR3 spans 15 amino acids. Produced via immunoSEQ multiplex PCR; TCRdb's table is partial and in-frame only. The sample records 150,000 to 180,000 clones, approximately 90% being singletons. This sequence was found in an adult in good health. The chain is built from TRBV15 and TRBJ2-5; 12 positions agree with TRBD2. The sequenced sample was peripheral blood, obtained on day 0 of AZD1222 vaccination. CDR3 sequence reads: CATSTGLAGQETQYF. Written as DNA, the CDR3 is TGTGCCACCAGTACGGGACTAGCGGGCCAAGAGACCCAGTACTTC.